A selection of T cell receptor beta chains follows, all from one sample in a study of cytomegalovirus exposure and HLA in healthy donors. This table comes from immunoSEQ multiplex PCR, and its TCRdb copy is limited to in-frame clones, with some not included. This table has roughly 160,000 clones, approximately 81% appearing once. The sample consisted of PBMCs. Receptors originate from a man aged 25-45 years in good health and CMV-seronegative. Each CDR3 is given with its conserved first and last residue. Each record gives: V gene, clone size, D gene, J gene, CDR3 protein, CDR3 DNA. D genes are given only for firm matches. A clone size is listed for some rows: how often the clone was seen (once, few, many), or a class if it is expanded.

v_gene: TRBV30; abundance: .; d_gene: .; j_gene: TRBJ1-6; CDR3aa: CAGNWRTAYSPLHF; CDR3nt: TGTGCCGGAAATTGGCGAACAGCCTATTCACCCCTCCACTTT
v_gene: TRBV11-3; abundance: .; d_gene: TRBD1; j_gene: TRBJ2-1; CDR3aa: CASSLGQGGREQFF; CDR3nt: TGTGCCAGCAGCTTAGGACAGGGCGGGCGTGAGCAGTTCTTC
v_gene: TRBV5-4; abundance: .; d_gene: TRBD2; j_gene: TRBJ2-7; CDR3aa: CASSLRLAGSYEQYF; CDR3nt: TGTGCCAGCAGCTTGCGGCTAGCGGGCTCCTACGAGCAGTACTTC
v_gene: TRBV19; abundance: .; d_gene: .; j_gene: TRBJ2-2; CDR3aa: CASSIPGVGTGELFF; CDR3nt: TGTGCCAGTAGTATCCCCGGTGTTGGCACCGGGGAGCTGTTTTTT
v_gene: TRBV19; abundance: .; d_gene: .; j_gene: TRBJ2-7; CDR3aa: CASSIPDSSLVQYF; CDR3nt: TGTGCCAGTAGTATCCCGGACAGCTCCCTGGTGCAGTACTTC
v_gene: TRBV5-1; abundance: .; d_gene: .; j_gene: TRBJ1-1; CDR3aa: CASSLTRGNTEAFF; CDR3nt: TGCGCCAGCAGCTTAACCAGGGGGAACACTGAAGCTTTCTTT
v_gene: TRBV28; abundance: .; d_gene: TRBD2; j_gene: TRBJ2-2; CDR3aa: CASSTTGGTGELFF; CDR3nt: TGTGCCAGCAGTACCACGGGGGGCACCGGGGAGCTGTTTTTT
v_gene: TRBV9; abundance: .; d_gene: TRBD2; j_gene: TRBJ2-7; CDR3aa: CASSVGVSGPYEQYF; CDR3nt: TGTGCCAGCAGCGTAGGGGTTAGCGGGCCTTACGAGCAGTACTTC
v_gene: TRBV18; abundance: .; d_gene: TRBD1; j_gene: TRBJ1-4; CDR3aa: CASSLDRGAEKLFF; CDR3nt: TGTGCCAGCTCACTCGACAGGGGGGCTGAAAAACTGTTTTTT
v_gene: TRBV19; abundance: .; d_gene: TRBD2; j_gene: TRBJ2-7; CDR3aa: CASSPIAGGPYEQYF; CDR3nt: TGTGCCAGTAGCCCCATAGCGGGAGGGCCCTACGAGCAGTACTTC
v_gene: TRBV15; abundance: .; d_gene: .; j_gene: TRBJ2-7; CDR3aa: CATSKVAGLEQYF; CDR3nt: TGTGCCACCAGCAAGGTGGCAGGGCTCGAGCAGTACTTC
v_gene: TRBV27; abundance: .; d_gene: .; j_gene: TRBJ2-3; CDR3aa: CASGAGSDTQYF; CDR3nt: TGTGCCAGTGGCGCAGGGTCAGATACGCAGTATTTT
v_gene: TRBV9; abundance: .; d_gene: .; j_gene: TRBJ2-5; CDR3aa: CASSALGARTETQYF; CDR3nt: TGTGCCAGCAGCGCACTGGGGGCTCGTACAGAGACCCAGTACTTC
v_gene: TRBV15; abundance: .; d_gene: .; j_gene: TRBJ1-5; CDR3aa: CATSSSTGGDQPQHF; CDR3nt: TGTGCCACCAGCAGCAGCACCGGAGGGGATCAGCCCCAGCATTTT
v_gene: TRBV11-3; abundance: .; d_gene: TRBD1; j_gene: TRBJ2-7; CDR3aa: CASSPITGGEGEQYF; CDR3nt: TGTGCCAGCAGCCCGATAACAGGGGGAGAAGGCGAGCAGTACTTC
v_gene: TRBV5-1; abundance: .; d_gene: .; j_gene: TRBJ2-2; CDR3aa: CASSLDRVPGELFF; CDR3nt: TGCGCCAGCAGCTTGGACAGGGTTCCCGGGGAGCTGTTTTTT
v_gene: TRBV30; abundance: .; d_gene: .; j_gene: TRBJ1-1; CDR3aa: CAWEDRPNTEAFF; CDR3nt: TGTGCCTGGGAAGACAGGCCCAACACTGAAGCTTTCTTT
v_gene: TRBV13; abundance: few; d_gene: .; j_gene: TRBJ1-2; CDR3aa: CASSLGRSGGYTF; CDR3nt: TGTGCCAGCAGCTTAGGGCGGTCGGGGGGCTACACCTTC
v_gene: TRBV9; abundance: once; d_gene: TRBD1; j_gene: TRBJ2-5; CDR3aa: CASSVAGAGGSVRETQYF; CDR3nt: TGTGCCAGCAGCGTAGCCGGGGCAGGGGGTTCCGTACGAGAGACCCAGTACTTC
v_gene: TRBV27; abundance: .; d_gene: TRBD1; j_gene: TRBJ1-2; CDR3aa: CASSPDRAGYTF; CDR3nt: TGTGCCAGCAGCCCTGACAGGGCTGGCTACACCTTC
v_gene: TRBV19; abundance: .; d_gene: .; j_gene: TRBJ2-7; CDR3aa: CASSIVASTRYEQYF; CDR3nt: TGTGCCAGTAGTATAGTGGCCAGTACCCGCTACGAGCAGTACTTC
v_gene: TRBV5-5; abundance: .; d_gene: .; j_gene: TRBJ1-5; CDR3aa: CASSLERGEVQPQHF; CDR3nt: TGTGCCAGCAGCCTGGAACGGGGGGAGGTTCAGCCCCAGCATTTT
v_gene: TRBV5-1; abundance: .; d_gene: TRBD1; j_gene: TRBJ2-7; CDR3aa: CASSYLAGQGTYEQYF; CDR3nt: TGCGCCAGCAGCTATTTGGCGGGACAGGGAACCTACGAGCAGTACTTC
v_gene: TRBV7-6; abundance: .; d_gene: .; j_gene: TRBJ2-1; CDR3aa: CASSLGRLEQFF; CDR3nt: TGTGCCAGCAGCTTAGGGCGGTTGGAGCAGTTCTTC
v_gene: TRBV5-4; abundance: .; d_gene: TRBD2; j_gene: TRBJ2-7; CDR3aa: CASSPRTSGSTYEQYF; CDR3nt: TGTGCCAGCAGCCCCAGGACTAGCGGGTCAACCTACGAGCAGTACTTC
v_gene: TRBV2; abundance: .; d_gene: TRBD1; j_gene: TRBJ1-2; CDR3aa: CASSDNYRGGYTF; CDR3nt: TGTGCCAGCAGTGATAATTACAGGGGTGGCTACACCTTC
v_gene: TRBV5-8; abundance: .; d_gene: .; j_gene: TRBJ2-7; CDR3aa: CASSLAGGRDKYF; CDR3nt: TGTGCCAGCAGCTTGGCCGGCGGCAGGGATAAGTACTTC
v_gene: TRBV7-2; abundance: .; d_gene: TRBD1; j_gene: TRBJ1-1; CDR3aa: CASSLVGTGGTEAFF; CDR3nt: TGTGCCAGCAGCTTAGTCGGGACAGGGGGAACTGAAGCTTTCTTT
v_gene: TRBV4-1; abundance: .; d_gene: TRBD1; j_gene: TRBJ1-2; CDR3aa: CASSQVTGGDYGYTF; CDR3nt: TGCGCCAGCAGCCAAGTTACAGGGGGAGACTATGGCTACACCTTC
v_gene: TRBV5-1; abundance: few; d_gene: TRBD2; j_gene: TRBJ2-7; CDR3aa: CASSSGGAGREQYF; CDR3nt: TGCGCCAGCAGTTCCGGGGGGGCTGGGCGCGAGCAGTACTTC
v_gene: TRBV7-9; abundance: .; d_gene: .; j_gene: TRBJ2-7; CDR3aa: CASSLMSGELEQYF; CDR3nt: TGTGCCAGCAGCTTAATGTCAGGGGAGCTTGAGCAGTACTTC
v_gene: TRBV5-4; abundance: .; d_gene: TRBD1; j_gene: TRBJ2-7; CDR3aa: CASSGLQGARIYEQYF; CDR3nt: TGTGCCAGCAGCGGCCTACAGGGGGCGCGGATCTACGAGCAGTACTTC
v_gene: TRBV6-6; abundance: .; d_gene: .; j_gene: TRBJ2-3; CDR3aa: CASSSSTDTQYF; CDR3nt: TGTGCCAGCAGCTCCAGCACAGATACGCAGTATTTT
v_gene: TRBV6-5; abundance: .; d_gene: .; j_gene: TRBJ2-7; CDR3aa: CASTVQVGGPYEQYF; CDR3nt: TGTGCCAGCACTGTACAGGTCGGGGGGCCCTACGAGCAGTACTTC
v_gene: TRBV6-1; abundance: .; d_gene: TRBD1; j_gene: TRBJ1-6; CDR3aa: CASSEAGQGSPLHF; CDR3nt: TGTGCCAGCAGTGAAGCGGGACAGGGGTCACCCCTCCACTTT
v_gene: TRBV9; abundance: .; d_gene: .; j_gene: TRBJ2-1; CDR3aa: CASSVGSTPRGNEQFF; CDR3nt: TGTGCCAGCAGCGTAGGATCCACCCCCAGGGGCAATGAGCAGTTCTTC
v_gene: TRBV11-1; abundance: .; d_gene: .; j_gene: TRBJ1-2; CDR3aa: CASSSTDSPRNYGYTF; CDR3nt: TGTGCCAGCAGCTCCACCGACAGTCCAAGGAACTATGGCTACACCTTC
v_gene: TRBV5-8; abundance: many; d_gene: TRBD1; j_gene: TRBJ2-7; CDR3aa: CASSRTGHYEQYF; CDR3nt: TGTGCCAGCAGCCGGACAGGACACTACGAGCAGTACTTC
v_gene: TRBV7-8; abundance: .; d_gene: .; j_gene: TRBJ2-1; CDR3aa: CASSTEGQSYNEQFF; CDR3nt: TGTGCCAGCAGCACAGAAGGACAGAGCTACAATGAGCAGTTCTTC
v_gene: TRBV28; abundance: .; d_gene: .; j_gene: TRBJ1-2; CDR3aa: CASSFQGSYGYTF; CDR3nt: TGTGCCAGCAGTTTTCAGGGTTCCTATGGCTACACCTTC
v_gene: TRBV5-1; abundance: .; d_gene: .; j_gene: TRBJ2-7; CDR3aa: CASSLGGEVSNEQYF; CDR3nt: TGCGCCAGCAGCTTGGGAGGGGAGGTCAGCAACGAGCAGTACTTC
v_gene: TRBV9; abundance: .; d_gene: TRBD2; j_gene: TRBJ2-1; CDR3aa: CASSRKGSGIYNEQFF; CDR3nt: TGTGCCAGCAGCCGAAAAGGGAGCGGGATCTACAATGAGCAGTTCTTC
v_gene: TRBV2; abundance: .; d_gene: TRBD2; j_gene: TRBJ2-2; CDR3aa: CASSRAPLAGGSTGELFF; CDR3nt: TGTGCCAGCAGTCGGGCACCTCTAGCGGGAGGGTCTACCGGGGAGCTGTTTTTT
v_gene: TRBV4-2; abundance: once; d_gene: .; j_gene: TRBJ1-4; CDR3aa: CASSQELARRGEKLFF; CDR3nt: TGTGCCAGCAGCCAAGAATTGGCACGACGGGGTGAAAAACTGTTTTTT
v_gene: TRBV7-2; abundance: .; d_gene: TRBD1; j_gene: TRBJ2-1; CDR3aa: CASSPDRGSYNEQFF; CDR3nt: TGTGCCAGCAGCCCCGACAGGGGGTCCTACAATGAGCAGTTCTTC
v_gene: TRBV19; abundance: .; d_gene: TRBD2; j_gene: TRBJ2-3; CDR3aa: CASTPTAGLAGYSTDTQYF; CDR3nt: TGTGCCAGTACCCCGACGGCGGGACTAGCGGGGTATAGCACAGATACGCAGTATTTT